This T cell receptor beta chain was recovered during a study of blood T cell repertoires in COVID-19. Study overall: Samples of COVID-19 (acute and convalescent) were obtained from the United States, Italy and Spain.

Authors' data handling: Reference gene primer amplification gave estimated nucleated cell counts. Data came from immunoSEQ multiplex PCR; TCRdb stores just in-frame clones and leaves some out. The V and J calls and clone size are taken from that table; D and trimming were inferred from the DNA. The sample shows fewer than 300,000 clones, approximately 93% of them seen only once. Sequencing was carried out using peripheral blood. The sequence came from a woman in her twenties or thirties with COVID-19, enrolled during active disease.

This CDR3 reads CASSAPWTDRYSNQPQHF. DNA for the CDR3: TGTGCCAGCAGTGCGCCCTGGACAGACCGATATAGCAATCAGCCCCAGCATTTT. V usage is TRBV2 and J usage is TRBJ1-5; the D gene is possibly TRBD1 (6 bases). The CDR3 length is 18 residues. Trimming stripped 4 bases from V and 0 bases from J, with 19 bases between. Germline CDR1 SNHLY, CDR2 FYNNEI.